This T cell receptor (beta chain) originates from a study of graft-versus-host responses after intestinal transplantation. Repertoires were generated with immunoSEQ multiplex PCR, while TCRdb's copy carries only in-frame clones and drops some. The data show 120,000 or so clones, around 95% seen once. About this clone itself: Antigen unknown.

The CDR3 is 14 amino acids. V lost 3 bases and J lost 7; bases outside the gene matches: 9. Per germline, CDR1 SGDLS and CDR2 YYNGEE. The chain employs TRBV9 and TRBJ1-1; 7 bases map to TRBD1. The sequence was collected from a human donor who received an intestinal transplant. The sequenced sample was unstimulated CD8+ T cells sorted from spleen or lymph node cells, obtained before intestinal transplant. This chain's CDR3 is CASSAGQTTLEAFF. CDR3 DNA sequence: TGTGCCAGCAGCGCGGGACAGACTACCCTTGAAGCTTTCTTT.